This passage covers 11 T cell receptor beta chains from one sample sequenced in a study of cytomegalovirus exposure and HLA in healthy donors (dated by TCRdb to about 2017). Library construction relied on the immunoSEQ multiplex PCR assay. The multiplex PCR relied on a mix of 60 forward primers for TCR Vbeta segments and 13 reverse primers for TCR Jbeta segments. TCRdb carries this immuneACCESS record with in-frame sequences only. Its versions omit some clonotypes, under half of them owing to an unresolved V gene in the studies checked, with the rest unexplained. Here the sample has 200,000 or so clones; roughly 80% occur a single time. The ten largest clones capture approximately 6% of the sample. Source material: PBMCs. The receptors were gathered from a woman in her thirties in good health and CMV-seropositive.

The J gene is TRBJ2-6, the V gene TRBV29-1; TRBD1 matches at 9 bases. Germline-derived CDR1 and CDR2 are SQVTM and ANQGSEA. V trimming: 2 bases; J trimming: 0 bases; junction bases outside the gene matches: 17. This CDR3 is built from 21 residues. In nucleotides, the CDR3 is TGCAGCGTTGAAATGATAGATCCCGGGACAGGGTATTACTCTGGGGCCAACGTCCTGACTTTC. Translation gives CSVEMIDPGTGYYSGANVLTF.

The chain has TRBV4-1 and TRBJ1-4; 8 bases line up with TRBD1. The length of the CDR3 is 18 residues. Germline values: CDR1 MGHRA, CDR2 YSYEKL. V dropped 5 bases and J dropped 8; count of bases not matched to a gene: 19. For the CDR3, the DNA is TGCGCCAGCAGCAAACTCGGGACAGGCCGGGGTAAGAGGGAAAAACTGTTTTTT. It specifies CASSKLGTGRGKREKLFF.

This clone turned up a few times. The chain combines TRBV25-1 with TRBJ1-5, with D uncertain. The CDR3 sequence is 14 residues long. The germline CDR1 and CDR2 sequences are MGHDK and SYGVNS. V lost 1 base and J 6 bases, leaving 10 bases between the germline ends. CDR3 DNA sequence: TGTGCCAGCAGTGAATCCCTCACGGGTCAGCCCCAGCATTTT. Amino acid sequence: CASSESLTGQPQHF.

As to this clone: The junction differs from germline at one of its ends, possibly a read error. J is TRBJ2-5 and V is TRBV7-9; 7 nucleotides match TRBD1. From germline, CDR1 is SEHNR and CDR2 FQNEAQ (reference sequence). This CDR3 contains 12 residues. The CDR3, as DNA: TGTGCCAGCAGCTTACCCGGACAGGCTAAGAACTTC. It encodes CASSLPGQAKNF.

The chain joins TRBV5-1 to TRBJ2-7; TRBD1 aligns across 12 bases. The V segment lost 4 bases and the J segment 5 bases; nucleotides outside the gene matches: 4. This CDR3 has 14 amino acids. CDR1 and CDR2 (germline): SGHRS, YFSETQ. The chain's CDR3 is CASSTRDRGHEQYF. In DNA, the CDR3 is TGCGCCAGCAGCACCCGGGACAGGGGGCACGAGCAGTACTTC.

This clone was recorded once. V and J are TRBV25-1 and TRBJ1-1; TRBD1 agrees at 7 bases. V lost 8 bases and J lost 4; bases outside the gene matches: 10. The CDR3 runs 14 residues. Germline CDR1 and CDR2: MGHDK and SYGVNS. The CDR3 DNA follows: TGTGCCAGCTCTCCAGGGGGTGCGGGCACTGAAGCTTTCTTT. It specifies CASSPGGAGTEAFF.

V usage is TRBV10-1 and J usage is TRBJ2-7; TRBD1 is a possible D gene (6 bases). This CDR3 region has 14 residues. The V end lost 2 bases, the J end lost 6 bases, and 14 bases lay between the germline ends. CDR1 WNHNN and CDR2 SYGVQD come from the germline V gene (reference sequence). CDR3: CASSEERGSFEQYF. CDR3 DNA: TGCGCCAGCAGTGAGGAAAGGGGGAGCTTCGAGCAGTACTTC.

The chain couples TRBV5-1 to TRBJ1-1; the D gene is possibly TRBD1 (6 bases). Trimming pared 0 bases from V and 3 bases from J, leaving 9 bases between. The CDR3 totals 14 residues. The germline V gene encodes CDR1 SGHRS and CDR2 YFSETQ. In DNA, the CDR3 is TGCGCCAGCAGCTTGGTACAGGGTCACACTGAAGCTTTCTTT. It specifies CASSLVQGHTEAFF.

This chain connects TRBV29-1 to TRBJ2-7; 7 bases are shared with TRBD1. V dropped 7 bases and J dropped 3; count of bases not matched to a gene: 9. This CDR3 spans 13 amino acids. Germline V CDR1 and CDR2: SQVTM, ANQGSEA. The CDR3 protein is CSAGQSRNYEQYF. The CDR3 nucleotides are TGCAGCGCGGGACAGAGTCGTAACTACGAGCAGTACTTC.

The CDR3 loop is CASSQDRGTGANVLTF. The CDR3 region has the DNA TGCGCCAGCAGCCAAGACCGAGGGACTGGGGCCAACGTCCTGACTTTC. The V gene is TRBV4-3, the J gene TRBJ2-6; D is possibly TRBD2 (5 bases). Germline CDR1 is LGHNA and CDR2 is YSLEER. The CDR3 extends over 16 amino acids. Trimming left V 0 bases short and J 2 bases short, with 8 bases between.

The rearrangement uses TRBV11-2 and TRBJ2-1, with 11 positions matching TRBD2. The trim removed 2 bases at V and 8 bases at J, leaving 11 bases unmatched. The germline gives CDR1 SGHAT, CDR2 FQNNGV. This CDR3 is built from 17 residues. The CDR3 reads CASSLLGIAGGPDEQFF. CDR3 bases: TGTGCCAGCAGCTTATTGGGGATAGCGGGAGGGCCAGATGAGCAGTTCTTC.